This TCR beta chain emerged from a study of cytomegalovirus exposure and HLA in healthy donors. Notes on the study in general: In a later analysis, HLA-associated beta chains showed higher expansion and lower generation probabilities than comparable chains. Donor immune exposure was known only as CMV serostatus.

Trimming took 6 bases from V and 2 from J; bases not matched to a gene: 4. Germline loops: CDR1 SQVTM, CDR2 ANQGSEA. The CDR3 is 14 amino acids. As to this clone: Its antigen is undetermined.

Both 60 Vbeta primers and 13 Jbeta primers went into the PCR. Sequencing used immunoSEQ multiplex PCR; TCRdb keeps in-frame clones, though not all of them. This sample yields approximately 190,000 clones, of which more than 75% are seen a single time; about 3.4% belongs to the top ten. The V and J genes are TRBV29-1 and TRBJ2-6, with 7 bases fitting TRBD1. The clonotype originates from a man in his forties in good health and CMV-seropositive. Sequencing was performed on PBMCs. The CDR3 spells CSVVQGTGANVLTF. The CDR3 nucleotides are TGCAGCGTAGTACAGGGGACTGGGGCCAACGTCCTGACTTTC. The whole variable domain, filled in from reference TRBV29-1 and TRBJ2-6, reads SAVISQKPSRDICQRGTSLTIQCQVDSQVTMMFWYRQQPGQSLTLIATANQGSEATYESGFVIDKFPISRPNLTFSTLTVSNMSPEDSSIYLCSVVQGTGANVLTFGAGSRLTVL.